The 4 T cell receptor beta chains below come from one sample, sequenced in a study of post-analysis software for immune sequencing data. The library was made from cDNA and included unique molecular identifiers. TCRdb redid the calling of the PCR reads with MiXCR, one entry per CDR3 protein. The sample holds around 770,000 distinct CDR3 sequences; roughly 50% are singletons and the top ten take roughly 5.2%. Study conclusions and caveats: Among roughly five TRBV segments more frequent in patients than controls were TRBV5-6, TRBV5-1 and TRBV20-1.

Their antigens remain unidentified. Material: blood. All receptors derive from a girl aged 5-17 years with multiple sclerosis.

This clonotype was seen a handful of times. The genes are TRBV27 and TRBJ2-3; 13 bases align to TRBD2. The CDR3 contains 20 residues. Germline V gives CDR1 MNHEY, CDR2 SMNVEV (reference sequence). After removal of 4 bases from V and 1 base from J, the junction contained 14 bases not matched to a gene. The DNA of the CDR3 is TGTGCCAGCAGTTCGCCGCGGACTAGCGGGAGTGTGGTCCGCACAGATACGCAGTATTTT. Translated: CASSSPRTSGSVVRTDTQYF.

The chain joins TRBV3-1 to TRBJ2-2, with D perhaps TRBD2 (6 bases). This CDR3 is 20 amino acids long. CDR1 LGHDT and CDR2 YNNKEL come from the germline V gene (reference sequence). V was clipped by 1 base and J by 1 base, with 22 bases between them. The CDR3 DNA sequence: TGTGCCAGCAGCCAAGTGGCTACCGGTCTCAGCGGGCAGAACACCGGGGAGCTGTTTTTT. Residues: CASSQVATGLSGQNTGELFF.

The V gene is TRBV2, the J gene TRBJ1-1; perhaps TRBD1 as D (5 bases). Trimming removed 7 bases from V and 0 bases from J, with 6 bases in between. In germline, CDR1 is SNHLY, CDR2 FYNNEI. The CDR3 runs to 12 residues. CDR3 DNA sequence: TGTGCCAGCACCAGGGTGAACACTGAAGCTTTCTTT. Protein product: CASTRVNTEAFF. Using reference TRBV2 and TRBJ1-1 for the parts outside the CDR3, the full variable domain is EPEVTQTPSHQVTQMGQEVILRCVPISNHLYFYWYRQILGQKVEFLVSFYNNEISEKSEIFDDQFSVERPDGSNFTLKIRSTKLEDSAMYFCASTRVNTEAFFGQGTRLTVV.

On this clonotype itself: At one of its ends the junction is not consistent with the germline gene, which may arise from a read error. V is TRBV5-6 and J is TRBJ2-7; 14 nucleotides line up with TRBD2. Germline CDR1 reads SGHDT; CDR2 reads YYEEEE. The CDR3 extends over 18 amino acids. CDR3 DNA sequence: TGTGCCAGCAGCTTGGATGCGGGGACTAGCGGGAGTGTCTACGGGCAGTACTTC. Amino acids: CASSLDAGTSGSVYGQYF.